This passage covers 20 T cell receptor beta chains from one sample sequenced in a study of identical twins (dated by TCRdb to 2016 to 2017). Libraries were constructed by 5' RACE. Sequenced on an Illumina HiSeq 2000. TCRdb redid the processing of the public reads, applying fastp at Q25 and MiXCR, and retained in-frame beta chains. Rows are combined by CDR3 protein, so each entry shows the most common genes and DNA. Present in this sample are hundreds of thousands of distinct CDR3 sequences, 24% of which were seen just once. The ten largest make up about 3% of the sample. These data also formed part of another study, on T cells expressing NK-cell markers.

Specimen: CD4+ T cells sorted from blood. All receptors come from a woman younger than 30 in good health.

The chain recombines TRBV5-1 with TRBJ1-2; 8 bases align to TRBD1. Trimming cost V 2 bases and J 8 bases; bases outside gene matches: 5. CDR3 length: 13 residues. CDR1 is SGHRS, CDR2 YFSETQ, per germline. CDR3 bases: TGCGCCAGCAGCTTACAGGGGGAGGAAGGCTACACCTTC. Its translation: CASSLQGEEGYTF.

V gene TRBV5-1 combines with J gene TRBJ2-3, with 9 bases lining up with TRBD2. The trim removed 4 bases at V and 6 bases at J, leaving 6 bases unmatched. Germline V CDR1 and CDR2: SGHRS, YFSETQ. CDR3 size: 14 residues. CDR3 nucleotide sequence: TGCGCCAGCAGCGCTGGACTAGCGCTTGATACGCAGTATTTT. Translation: CASSAGLALDTQYF.

This sequence joins TRBV5-6 and TRBJ2-4; 7 bases map to TRBD1. With 3 bases clipped from V and 0 bases from J, the junction kept 12 bases outside the gene matches. Per the germline V gene, CDR1 is SGHDT and CDR2 is YYEEEE. The CDR3 is made up of 18 amino acids. The CDR3 DNA is TGTGCCAGCAGCTGGATACGGACAGGCCAACTAGCCAAAAACATTCAGTACTTC. This sequence encodes CASSWIRTGQLAKNIQYF. Complete variable domain (other parts from reference TRBV5-6 and TRBJ2-4): DAGVTQSPTHLIKTRGQQVTLRCSPKSGHDTVSWYQQALGQGPQFIFQYYEEEERQRGNFPDRFSGHQFPNYSSELNVNALLLGDSALYLCASSWIRTGQLAKNIQYFGAGTRLSVL.

V is TRBV7-2 and J is TRBJ1-5; no clear D. The V end was cut by 6 bases, the J end by 5 bases, with 8 bases between. CDR3 size: 12 residues. Germline V CDR1 and CDR2: SGHTA, FQGNSA. CDR3 protein: CASRFGDQPQHF. Written as DNA, the CDR3 is TGTGCCAGCAGGTTCGGGGATCAGCCCCAGCATTTT.

This clonotype was counted only a few times. The chain employs TRBV5-1 and TRBJ2-5, with 7 positions matching TRBD2. Germline CDR1 reads SGHRS; CDR2 reads YFSETQ. V dropped 4 bases and J dropped 5; count of bases not matched to a gene: 8. This CDR3 spans 14 amino acids. The CDR3 loop reads CASSTSGNGETQYF. CDR3 sequence (DNA): TGCGCCAGCAGCACAAGCGGGAATGGTGAGACCCAGTACTTC.

This clonotype was counted only a few times. CDR3 residues: CSARGPGEQFF. CDR3 bases: TGCAGTGCTCGGGGTCCTGGGGAGCAGTTCTTC. The chain employs TRBV20-1 and TRBJ2-1; D is possibly TRBD2 (5 bases). V lost 5 bases to trimming and J lost 10 bases, with 12 bases between them. This CDR3 region has 11 residues. CDR1 and CDR2 (germline): DFQATT, SNEGSKA (reference sequence).

This clonotype turned up a few times. The J gene is TRBJ2-3, the V gene TRBV5-6, with TRBD1 matching over 8 bases. The germline V gene has CDR1 SGHDT and CDR2 YYEEEE. V trimming: 4 bases; J trimming: 8 bases; junction bases outside the gene matches: 18. This CDR3 comprises 17 residues. The CDR3 region has the DNA TGTGCCAGCAGCACCTGGACAGGGTTGGGATTTTTAGGTACGCAGTATTTT. Translation: CASSTWTGLGFLGTQYF.

This clonotype was picked up a small number of times. The chain combines TRBV6-5 with TRBJ2-2; 9 nucleotides line up with TRBD2. The J segment lost 7 bases and the V segment lost 1 base, leaving 4 bases of the junction unmatched. From germline, CDR1 is MNHEY and CDR2 SVGAGI. The CDR3 extends over 15 amino acids. The CDR3 sequence: CASSYLAGAGGELFF. CDR3 nucleotides: TGTGCCAGCAGTTACTTAGCGGGGGCGGGCGGGGAGCTGTTTTTT.

The rearrangement uses TRBV5-1 and TRBJ2-5; D perhaps matches TRBD2 (5 bases). Trimming pared 3 bases from V and 4 bases from J, leaving 13 bases between. CDR1 and CDR2 from the germline V gene are SGHRS and YFSETQ. The CDR3 is 14 residues long. The CDR3 is CASSSGEGLETQYF. The CDR3 DNA follows: TGCGCCAGCAGCTCGGGTGAGGGTTTAGAGACCCAGTACTTC.

The V and J genes are TRBV15 and TRBJ2-1, with 8 bases identical to TRBD1. V lost 5 bases, J lost 7 bases, and 7 bases stayed unmatched. Germline V gives CDR1 LNHNV, CDR2 YYDKDF (reference sequence). The CDR3 covers 14 residues. The DNA of the CDR3 is TGTGCCACCAGCGACAACAGGGGGGCGAATGAGCAGTTCTTC. Translating it yields CATSDNRGANEQFF. The full variable domain, its missing parts supplied by reference TRBV15 and TRBJ2-1, is DAMVIQNPRYQVTQFGKPVTLSCSQTLNHNVMYWYQQKSSQAPKLLFHYYDKDFNNEADTPDNFQSRRPNTSFCFLDIRSPGLGDTAMYLCATSDNRGANEQFFGPGTRLTVL.

This clonotype was recorded once. The chain joins TRBV2 to TRBJ2-5, with 9 bases fitting TRBD1. Germline CDR1 is SNHLY and CDR2 is FYNNEI. J was trimmed by 6 bases and V by 7 bases; bases with no gene match: 15. CDR3 length equals 16 residues. Written as DNA, the CDR3 is TGTGCCAGCACTTTCTACGTTGGACAGGGGAAACAGACCCAGTACTTC. Protein: CASTFYVGQGKQTQYF.

The chain uses TRBV20-1 and TRBJ2-3, with D possibly being TRBD2 (6 bases). CDR1 and CDR2 (germline): DFQATT, SNEGSKA (reference sequence). The length of the CDR3 is 13 residues. V was shortened by 1 base and J by 2 bases, with 7 bases between the two germline ends. The CDR3 bases are TGCAGTGCTAGAGGGGGGGTCACAGATACGCAGTATTTT. It specifies CSARGGVTDTQYF.

V is TRBV4-3 and J is TRBJ2-1; D gene ambiguous. The V and J ends lost 0 bases and 7 bases respectively, with 7 bases between them. Germline CDR1 reads LGHNA; CDR2 reads YSLEER. The CDR3 contains 13 residues. Written as DNA, the CDR3 is TGCGCCAGCAGCCAAGAAGCTGGGAATGAGCAGTTCTTC. This gives the protein CASSQEAGNEQFF.

This clonotype was seen only a few times. The gene calls are TRBV10-3 and TRBJ1-6; TRBD1 agrees at 8 bases. This CDR3 region has 13 residues. Germline V CDR1 and CDR2: ENHRY, SYGVKD. Germline trimming cut 7 bases from V and 8 bases from J; bases unmatched to any gene: 4. This chain's CDR3 is CAITGTGDSPLHF. The CDR3 coding sequence is TGTGCCATCACCGGGACAGGAGATTCACCCCTCCACTTT.

As regards this clonotype: One end of the junction is discordant with germline, which a read error may explain. The chain couples TRBV11-2 to TRBJ2-2, with 12 bases fitting TRBD2. This CDR3 has 19 residues. Germline V lookup: CDR1 SGHAT, CDR2 FQNNGV. CDR3 sequence: CASSLRGLAGLRNAGELFF. The DNA of the CDR3 is TGTGCCAGCAGCTTACGTGGACTAGCGGGACTGCGGAACGCCGGGGAGCTGTTTTTT.

This clonotype came up a few times. This rearrangement joins TRBV11-2 to TRBJ2-1; 8 positions agree with TRBD2. The V gene end was trimmed by 1 base and the J gene end by 2 bases; junction bases not matched to a gene: 4. The CDR3 loop spans 16 amino acids. Germline V gene sequence: CDR1 SGHAT, CDR2 FQNNGV. CDR3 sequence reads: CASSLGASGPYNEQFF. In DNA form, the CDR3 reads TGTGCCAGCAGCTTAGGGGCTAGCGGGCCCTACAATGAGCAGTTCTTC.

Only a few counts were recorded for this clonotype. V is TRBV10-3 and J is TRBJ1-5; the D is unclear. V was clipped by 2 bases and J by 2 bases, with 4 bases between them. The CDR3 sequence is 13 residues long. CDR1 and CDR2 from the germline V gene are ENHRY and SYGVKD. The CDR3 region has the DNA TGTGCCATCAGTGAGGTAGGCAATCAGCCCCAGCATTTT. This gives the protein CAISEVGNQPQHF.

This clonotype was picked up many times. This chain uses TRBV9 with TRBJ1-2; the D is unclear. Deletions cut 2 bases from V and 3 bases from J, with 11 bases between. The CDR3 sequence is 14 residues long. Germline CDR1 reads SGDLS; CDR2 reads YYNGEE. The CDR3 region is CASSVSDTHYGYTF. CDR3 DNA sequence: TGTGCCAGCAGCGTCTCCGACACGCACTATGGCTACACCTTC.

The rearrangement joins TRBV20-1 to TRBJ2-7; 9 positions agree with TRBD2. Looked up from germline, CDR1 is DFQATT and CDR2 is SNEGSKA (reference sequence). This CDR3 spans 13 amino acids. CDR3 sequence: CSIIAGAVSEQYF. The CDR3 DNA is TGCAGCATCATAGCGGGAGCCGTCTCCGAGCAGTACTTC.

This clonotype was detected a few times. The chain's CDR3 is CASSLAFTQYF. CDR3 coding DNA: TGTGCCAGCAGCTTAGCGTTTACGCAGTATTTT. The chain is built from TRBV7-8 and TRBJ2-3; no firm D call. There are 11 residues in the CDR3. Germline loops: CDR1 SGHVS, CDR2 FQNEAQ. The V end lost 0 bases, the J end lost 8 bases, and 3 bases lay between the germline ends.